A single sample is the source of the 8 T cell receptor beta chains below, sequenced in a study of cytomegalovirus exposure and HLA in healthy donors. The PCR was carried out with 60 Vbeta primers and 13 Jbeta primers. This table comes from immunoSEQ multiplex PCR, and its TCRdb copy is limited to in-frame clones, with some not included. The sample comprises fewer than 250,000 clones, roughly 83% of which are singletons, and roughly 0.7% rests with the top ten. Sequencing was carried out using PBMCs. Every receptor here comes from a boy aged 2 to 10 in good health and CMV-seronegative.

The chain links TRBV10-3 to TRBJ1-6, with a weak D call TRBD1 (6 bases). CDR3 length: 14 residues. In germline, CDR1 is ENHRY, CDR2 SYGVKD. Trimming took off 3 bases at V and 9 bases at J, with 12 bases between the two ends. The CDR3 coding sequence is TGTGCCATCAGTGAACGGCAGGGGTCTTCACCCCTCCACTTT. Translated: CAISERQGSSPLHF.

V usage is TRBV7-6 and J usage is TRBJ1-1; 12 nucleotides align to TRBD1. V trimming: 3 bases; J trimming: 8 bases; junction bases outside the gene matches: 4. The germline CDR1 and CDR2 sequences are SGHVS and FNYEAQ. This CDR3 contains 14 residues. The CDR3 DNA reads as TGTGCCAGCAGCTTTACCGGGACAGGGGGCGAAGCTTTCTTT. This encodes CASSFTGTGGEAFF.

Worth noting for this clone: Other nucleotide sequences from this sample produce the same CDR3. The rearrangement uses TRBV7-6 and TRBJ1-1, with 7 nucleotides matching TRBD1. This CDR3 has 15 residues. Unmatched junction bases numbered 11, after V lost 9 bases and J lost 1 base. Germline V gives CDR1 SGHVS, CDR2 FNYEAQ. CDR3: CASSTRQGGNTEAFF. CDR3 in DNA: TGTGCCAGTAGCACCCGACAGGGAGGGAACACTGAAGCTTTCTTT.

V gene TRBV9 combines with J gene TRBJ2-2; 8 positions agree with TRBD1. The germline V gene has CDR1 SGDLS and CDR2 YYNGEE. The CDR3 length is 15 residues. V lost 0 bases to trimming and J lost 8 bases; unmatched junction nucleotides: 6. Here the CDR3 DNA reads TGTGCCAGCAGCGTAGGAAGCAGGGGGCGAGGGGAGCTGTTTTTT. Translation: CASSVGSRGRGELFF.

As concerns this clone: At one of its ends the junction is not consistent with the germline gene, which may arise from a read error. The gene calls are TRBV7-7 and TRBJ1-3; D is possibly TRBD1 (5 bases). CDR1 is SSHAT, CDR2 FNYEAQ, per germline (reference sequence). The CDR3 spans 15 residues. The CDR3 reads CASSLDSNSGNTIYF. For the CDR3, the DNA is TGTGCTAGCAGCTTAGACAGCAACTCTGGAAACACCATATATTTT.

The gene calls are TRBV27 and TRBJ2-7, with 8 bases lining up with TRBD1. This CDR3 comprises 14 residues. From germline, CDR1 is MNHEY and CDR2 SMNVEV (reference sequence). J was trimmed by 7 bases and V by 5 bases; bases with no gene match: 10. The CDR3 here is CASSIRDRTREQYF. The CDR3 nucleotides read TGTGCCAGCAGTATCCGGGACAGGACTCGAGAGCAGTACTTC.

The chain links TRBV27 to TRBJ2-1; 10 bases map to TRBD1. CDR3 length equals 15 residues. Trimming cost V 5 bases and J 2 bases; bases outside gene matches: 3. Germline CDR1 and CDR2: MNHEY and SMNVEV (reference sequence). The CDR3 spells CASSPGTGAYNEQFF. The DNA of the CDR3 is TGTGCCAGCAGTCCCGGGACAGGGGCCTACAATGAGCAGTTCTTC.

This clone was seen a handful of times. The same CDR3 can be traced to other DNA sequences in this sample. The chain recombines TRBV6-5 with TRBJ2-7; 7 bases map to TRBD1. Germline V gene lookup returns CDR1 MNHEY and CDR2 SVGAGI. The junction had 1 base not matched to a gene; V was cut back by 5 bases and J by 3 bases. This CDR3 spans 12 amino acids. The CDR3 nucleotides read TGTGCCAGCAGTCGGACAGGCTACGAGCAGTACTTC. The encoded protein is CASSRTGYEQYF.